This T cell receptor (beta chain) comes out of a study of spatial heterogeneity in lung cancer. Time point in this sample: sample taken at primary tumor resection. Unsorted whole RNA of tumor, nontumor lung or frozen PBMC was sequenced. MiXCR was run by TCRdb on the 5' RACE reads, yielding one entry per CDR3 protein. The repertoire has more than 20,000 distinct CDR3 sequences, 3.5% to 5.5% of them found once; the top ten carry over 30%. This clonotype was seen repeatedly, ten times or more. Germline CDR1 MNHEY, CDR2 SVGEGT. This CDR3 is 13 amino acids long. V lost 4 bases and J lost 8; bases outside the gene matches: 7.

The TCR was taken from a male donor with early-stage non-small cell lung cancer. The material was PBMCs, obtained at surgery. The rearrangement uses TRBV6-2 or TRBV6-3 and TRBJ1-1, with TRBD1 matching over 7 bases. This CDR3 is CASSSQMDREAFF. The CDR3 DNA reads TGTGCCAGCAGTTCCCAAATGGACAGGGAAGCTTTCTTT.